The table lists the clone carrying this T cell receptor (beta chain) with a count of one. No antigen is known for it. The CDR3 loop spans 14 amino acids. V lost 0 bases and J lost 7, with 11 bases in between. CDR1 is SGHRS and CDR2 is YFSETQ in the germline V gene. The sample comes from a study of cytomegalovirus exposure and HLA in healthy donors. General observations from the study: With later analysis, a missense DCLRE1C variant became linked to TCR beta V- and J-gene trimming.

Primers for the PCR totalled 60 Vbeta and 13 Jbeta. Sequenced by immunoSEQ multiplex PCR; TCRdb stores in-frame clones only, minus some. The table lists fewer than 45,000 clones, 75% to 85% of them singletons. Input material: PBMCs. This chain connects TRBV5-1 to TRBJ2-1; tentatively, D is TRBD1 (6 bases). This receptor was taken from a male donor in good health and CMV-seronegative. The CDR3 DNA reads TGCGCCAGCAGCTTGGGACAGGTCGAGAATGAGCAGTTCTTC. It codes for CASSLGQVENEQFF.